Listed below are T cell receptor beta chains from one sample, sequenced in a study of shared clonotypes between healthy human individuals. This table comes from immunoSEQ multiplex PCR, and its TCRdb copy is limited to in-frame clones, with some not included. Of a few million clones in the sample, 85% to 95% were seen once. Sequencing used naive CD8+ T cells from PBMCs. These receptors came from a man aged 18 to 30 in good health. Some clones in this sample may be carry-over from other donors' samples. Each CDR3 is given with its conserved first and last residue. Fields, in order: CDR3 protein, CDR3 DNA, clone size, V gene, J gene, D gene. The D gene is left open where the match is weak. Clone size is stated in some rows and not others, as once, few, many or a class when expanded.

CDR3 protein: CSARDFEAFF
CDR3 DNA: TGCAGTGCTAGAGATTTTGAAGCTTTCTTT
clone size: few
V gene: TRBV20-1
J gene: TRBJ1-1
D gene: NA

CDR3 protein: CASSLVVDPGTQYF
CDR3 DNA: TGCGCCAGCAGCTTGGTCGTAGACCCAGGTACGCAGTATTTT
clone size: NA
V gene: TRBV5-1
J gene: TRBJ2-3
D gene: NA

CDR3 protein: CANNGARDSGNTIYF
CDR3 DNA: TGTGCCAACAACGGGGCTCGAGACTCTGGAAACACCATATATTTT
clone size: NA
V gene: TRBV2
J gene: TRBJ1-3
D gene: NA

CDR3 protein: CASSDTNNEQFF
CDR3 DNA: TGTGCCAGCAGCGATACCAACAATGAGCAGTTCTTC
clone size: NA
V gene: TRBV9
J gene: TRBJ2-1
D gene: NA

CDR3 protein: CASSPSPPGTPYEQYF
CDR3 DNA: TGTGCCAGCAGTCCTTCTCCCCCCGGGACTCCTTACGAGCAGTACTTC
clone size: NA
V gene: TRBV28
J gene: TRBJ2-7
D gene: NA

CDR3 protein: CASSPPLAAPYEQYF
CDR3 DNA: TGTGCCAGCTCACCTCCGCTAGCGGCCCCCTACGAGCAGTACTTC
clone size: NA
V gene: TRBV18
J gene: TRBJ2-7
D gene: TRBD2

CDR3 protein: CASSPRTGLSYEQYF
CDR3 DNA: TGTGCCAGCAGTCCCCGGACAGGCCTCTCCTACGAGCAGTACTTC
clone size: NA
V gene: TRBV6-1
J gene: TRBJ2-7
D gene: TRBD1

CDR3 protein: CASTQLAGLAKNIQYF
CDR3 DNA: TGTGCCAGCACCCAACTAGCGGGGTTAGCCAAAAACATTCAGTACTTC
clone size: NA
V gene: TRBV27
J gene: TRBJ2-4
D gene: TRBD2

CDR3 protein: CASSIGTGAYEQYF
CDR3 DNA: TGTGCCAGCAGCATTGGGACAGGAGCCTACGAGCAGTACTTC
clone size: once
V gene: TRBV9
J gene: TRBJ2-7
D gene: TRBD1

CDR3 protein: CASSPLNSYEQYF
CDR3 DNA: TGTGCCAGTAGTCCGCTAAACTCCTACGAGCAGTACTTC
clone size: NA
V gene: TRBV19
J gene: TRBJ2-7
D gene: NA

CDR3 protein: CSVGGQGRPYGYTF
CDR3 DNA: TGCAGCGTAGGGGGACAGGGGCGACCATATGGCTACACCTTC
clone size: NA
V gene: TRBV29-1
J gene: TRBJ1-2
D gene: TRBD1

CDR3 protein: CASSSRPDRQETQYF
CDR3 DNA: TGTGCCAGCAGCTCACGCCCTGACAGGCAAGAGACCCAGTACTTC
clone size: NA
V gene: TRBV7-9
J gene: TRBJ2-5
D gene: NA

CDR3 protein: CASTQGAGQASYEQYF
CDR3 DNA: TGTGCCAGCACCCAGGGGGCCGGACAGGCGTCCTACGAGCAGTACTTC
clone size: NA
V gene: TRBV27
J gene: TRBJ2-7
D gene: TRBD1

CDR3 protein: CASSIGGAHNEQFF
CDR3 DNA: TGTGCCAGTAGTATAGGGGGAGCCCACAATGAGCAGTTCTTC
clone size: NA
V gene: TRBV19
J gene: TRBJ2-1
D gene: NA